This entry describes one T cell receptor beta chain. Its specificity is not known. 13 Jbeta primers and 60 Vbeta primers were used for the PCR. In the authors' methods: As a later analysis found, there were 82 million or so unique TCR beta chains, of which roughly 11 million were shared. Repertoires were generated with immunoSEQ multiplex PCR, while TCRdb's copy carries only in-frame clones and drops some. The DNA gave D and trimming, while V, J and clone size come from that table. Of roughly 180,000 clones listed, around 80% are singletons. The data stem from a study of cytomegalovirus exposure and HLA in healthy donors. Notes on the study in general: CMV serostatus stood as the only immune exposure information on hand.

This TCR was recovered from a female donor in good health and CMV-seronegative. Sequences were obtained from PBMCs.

CDR3 DNA: TGCAGCGGGGGGGACACTGAAGCTTTCTTT. It codes for CSGGDTEAFF. V usage is TRBV29-1 and J usage is TRBJ1-1, with a weak D call TRBD1 (5 bases). The length of the CDR3 is 10 residues. Trimming stripped 7 bases from V and 3 bases from J, with 6 bases between. From germline, CDR1 is SQVTM and CDR2 ANQGSEA.